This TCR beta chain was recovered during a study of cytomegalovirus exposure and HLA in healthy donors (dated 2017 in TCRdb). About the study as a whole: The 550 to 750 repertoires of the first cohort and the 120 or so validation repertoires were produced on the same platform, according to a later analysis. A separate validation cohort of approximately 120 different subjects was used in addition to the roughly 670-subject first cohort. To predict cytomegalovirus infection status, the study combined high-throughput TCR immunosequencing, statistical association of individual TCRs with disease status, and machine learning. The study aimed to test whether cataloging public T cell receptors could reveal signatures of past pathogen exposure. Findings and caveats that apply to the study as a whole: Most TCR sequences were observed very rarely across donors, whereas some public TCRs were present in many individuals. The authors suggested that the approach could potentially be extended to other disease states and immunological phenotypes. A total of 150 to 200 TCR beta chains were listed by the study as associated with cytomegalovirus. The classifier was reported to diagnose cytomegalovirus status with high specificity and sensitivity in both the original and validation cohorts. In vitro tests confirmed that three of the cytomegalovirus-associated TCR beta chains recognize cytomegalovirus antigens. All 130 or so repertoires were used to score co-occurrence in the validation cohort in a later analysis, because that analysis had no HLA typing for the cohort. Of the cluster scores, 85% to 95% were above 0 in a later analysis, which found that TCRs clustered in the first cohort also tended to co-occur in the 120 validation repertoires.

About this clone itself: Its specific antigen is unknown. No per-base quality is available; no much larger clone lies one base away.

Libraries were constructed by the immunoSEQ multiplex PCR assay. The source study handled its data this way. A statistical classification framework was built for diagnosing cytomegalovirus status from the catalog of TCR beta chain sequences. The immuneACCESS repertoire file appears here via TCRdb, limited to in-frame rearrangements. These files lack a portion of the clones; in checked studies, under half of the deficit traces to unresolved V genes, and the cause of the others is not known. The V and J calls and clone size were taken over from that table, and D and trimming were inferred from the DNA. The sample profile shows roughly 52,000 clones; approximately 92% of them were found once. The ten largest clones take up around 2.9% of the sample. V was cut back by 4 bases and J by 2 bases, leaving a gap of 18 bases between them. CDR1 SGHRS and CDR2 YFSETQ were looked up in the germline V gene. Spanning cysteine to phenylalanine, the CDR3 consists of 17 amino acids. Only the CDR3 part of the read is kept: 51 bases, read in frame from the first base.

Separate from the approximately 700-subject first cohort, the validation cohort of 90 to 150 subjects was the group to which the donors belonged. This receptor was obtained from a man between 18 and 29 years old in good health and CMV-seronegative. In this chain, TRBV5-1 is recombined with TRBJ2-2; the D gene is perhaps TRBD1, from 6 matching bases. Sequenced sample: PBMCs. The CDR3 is CASSPIYRTANTGELFF. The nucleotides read TGCGCCAGCAGCCCCATTTACCGGACAGCCAACACCGGGGAGCTGTTTTTT.